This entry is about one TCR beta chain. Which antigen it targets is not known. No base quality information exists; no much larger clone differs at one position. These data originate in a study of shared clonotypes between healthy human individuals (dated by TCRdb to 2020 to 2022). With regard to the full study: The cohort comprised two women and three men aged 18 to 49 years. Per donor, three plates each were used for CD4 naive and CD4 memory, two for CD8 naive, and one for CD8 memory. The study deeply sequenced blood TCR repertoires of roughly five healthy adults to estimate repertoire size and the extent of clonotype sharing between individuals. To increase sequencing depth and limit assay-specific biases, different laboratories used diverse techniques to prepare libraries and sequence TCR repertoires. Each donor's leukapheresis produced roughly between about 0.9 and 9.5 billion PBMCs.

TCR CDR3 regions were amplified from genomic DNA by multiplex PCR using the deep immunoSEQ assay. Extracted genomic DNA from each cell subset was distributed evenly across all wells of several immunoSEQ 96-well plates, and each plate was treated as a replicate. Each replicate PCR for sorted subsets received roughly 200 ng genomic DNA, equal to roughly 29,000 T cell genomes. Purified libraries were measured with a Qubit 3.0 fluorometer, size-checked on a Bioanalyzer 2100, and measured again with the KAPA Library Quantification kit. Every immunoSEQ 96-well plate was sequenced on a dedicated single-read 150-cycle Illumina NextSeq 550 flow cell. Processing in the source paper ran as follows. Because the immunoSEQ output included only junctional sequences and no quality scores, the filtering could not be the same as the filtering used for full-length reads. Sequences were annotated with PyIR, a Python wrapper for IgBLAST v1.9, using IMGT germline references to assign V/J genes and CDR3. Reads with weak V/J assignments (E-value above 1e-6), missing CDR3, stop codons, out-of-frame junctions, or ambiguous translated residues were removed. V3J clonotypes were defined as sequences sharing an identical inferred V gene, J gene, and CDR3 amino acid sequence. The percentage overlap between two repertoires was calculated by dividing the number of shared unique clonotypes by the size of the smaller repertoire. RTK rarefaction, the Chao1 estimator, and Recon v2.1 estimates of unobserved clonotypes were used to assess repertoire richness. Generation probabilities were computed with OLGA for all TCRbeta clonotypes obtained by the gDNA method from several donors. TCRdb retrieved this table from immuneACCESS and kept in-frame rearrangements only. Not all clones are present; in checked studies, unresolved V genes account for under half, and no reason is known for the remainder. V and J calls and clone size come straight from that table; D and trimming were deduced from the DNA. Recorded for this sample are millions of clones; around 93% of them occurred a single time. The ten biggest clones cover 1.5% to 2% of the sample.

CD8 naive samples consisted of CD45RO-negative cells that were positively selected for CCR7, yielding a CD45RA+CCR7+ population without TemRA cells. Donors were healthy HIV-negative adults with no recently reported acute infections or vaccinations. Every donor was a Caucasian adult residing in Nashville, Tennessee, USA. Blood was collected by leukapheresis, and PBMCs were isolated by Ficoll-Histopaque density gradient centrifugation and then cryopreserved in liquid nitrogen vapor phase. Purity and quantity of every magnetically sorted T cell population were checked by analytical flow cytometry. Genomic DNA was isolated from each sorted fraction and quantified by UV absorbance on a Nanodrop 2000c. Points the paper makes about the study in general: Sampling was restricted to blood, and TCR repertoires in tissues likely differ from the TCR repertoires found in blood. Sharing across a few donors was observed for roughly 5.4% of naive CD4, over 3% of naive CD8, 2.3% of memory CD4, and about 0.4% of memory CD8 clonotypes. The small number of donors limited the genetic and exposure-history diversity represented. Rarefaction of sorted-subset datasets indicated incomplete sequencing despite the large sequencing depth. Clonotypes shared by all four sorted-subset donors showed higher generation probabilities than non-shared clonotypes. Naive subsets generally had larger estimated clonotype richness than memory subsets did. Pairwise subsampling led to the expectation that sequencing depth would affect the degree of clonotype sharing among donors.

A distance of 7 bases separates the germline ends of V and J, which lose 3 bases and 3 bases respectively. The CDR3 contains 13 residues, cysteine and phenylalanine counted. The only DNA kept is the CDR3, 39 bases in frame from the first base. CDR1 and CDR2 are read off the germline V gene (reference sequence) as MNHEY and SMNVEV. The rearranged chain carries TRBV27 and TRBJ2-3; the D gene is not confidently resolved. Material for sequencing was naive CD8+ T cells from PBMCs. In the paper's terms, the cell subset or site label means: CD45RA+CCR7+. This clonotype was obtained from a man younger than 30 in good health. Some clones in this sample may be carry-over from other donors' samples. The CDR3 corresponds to CASSLTKTDTQYF. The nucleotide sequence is TGTGCCAGCAGTTTGACGAAAACAGATACGCAGTATTTT.